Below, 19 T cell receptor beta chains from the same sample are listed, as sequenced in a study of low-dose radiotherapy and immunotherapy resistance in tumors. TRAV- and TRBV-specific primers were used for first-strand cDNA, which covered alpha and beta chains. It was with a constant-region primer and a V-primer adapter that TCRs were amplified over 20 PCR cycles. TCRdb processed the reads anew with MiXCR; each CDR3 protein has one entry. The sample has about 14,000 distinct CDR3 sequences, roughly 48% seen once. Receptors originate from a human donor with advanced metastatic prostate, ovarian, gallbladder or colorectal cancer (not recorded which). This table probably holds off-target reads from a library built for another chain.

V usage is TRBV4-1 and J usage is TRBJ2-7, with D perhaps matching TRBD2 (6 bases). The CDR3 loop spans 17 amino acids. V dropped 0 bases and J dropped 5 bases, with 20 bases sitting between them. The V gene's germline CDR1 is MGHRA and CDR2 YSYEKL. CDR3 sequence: CASSQDAWGGPQDEQYF. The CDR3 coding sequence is TGCGCCAGCAGCCAAGATGCATGGGGAGGACCCCAGGACGAGCAGTACTTC.

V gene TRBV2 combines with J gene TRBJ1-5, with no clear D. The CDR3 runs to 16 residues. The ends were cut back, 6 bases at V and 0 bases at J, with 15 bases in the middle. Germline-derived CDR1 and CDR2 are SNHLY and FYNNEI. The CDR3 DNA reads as TGTGCCAGCAGAGGTTTACAGCCCGATAGCAATCAGCCCCAGCATTTT. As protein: CASRGLQPDSNQPQHF.

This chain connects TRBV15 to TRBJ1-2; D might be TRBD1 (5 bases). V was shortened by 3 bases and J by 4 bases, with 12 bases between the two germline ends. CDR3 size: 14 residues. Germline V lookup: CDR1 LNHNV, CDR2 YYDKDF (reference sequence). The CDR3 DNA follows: TGTGCCACCAGCAGTGGGACGGTCTTCTATGGCTACACCTTC. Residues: CATSSGTVFYGYTF. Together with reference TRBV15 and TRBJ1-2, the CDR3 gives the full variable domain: DAMVIQNPRYQVTQFGKPVTLSCSQTLNHNVMYWYQQKSSQAPKLLFHYYDKDFNNEADTPDNFQSRRPNTSFCFLDIRSPGLGDTAMYLCATSSGTVFYGYTFGSGTRLTVV.

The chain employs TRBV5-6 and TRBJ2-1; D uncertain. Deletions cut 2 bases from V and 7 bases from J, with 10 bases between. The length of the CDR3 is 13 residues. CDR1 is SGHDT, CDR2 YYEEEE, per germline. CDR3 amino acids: CASSLRFGNEQFF. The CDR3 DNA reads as TGTGCCAGCAGCTTACGATTTGGGAATGAGCAGTTCTTC.

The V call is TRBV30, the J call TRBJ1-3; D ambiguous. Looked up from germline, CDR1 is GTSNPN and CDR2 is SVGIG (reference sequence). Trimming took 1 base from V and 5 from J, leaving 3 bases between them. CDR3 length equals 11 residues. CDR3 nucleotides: TGTGCCTGGAGTGATCGAAACACCATATATTTT. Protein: CAWSDRNTIYF.

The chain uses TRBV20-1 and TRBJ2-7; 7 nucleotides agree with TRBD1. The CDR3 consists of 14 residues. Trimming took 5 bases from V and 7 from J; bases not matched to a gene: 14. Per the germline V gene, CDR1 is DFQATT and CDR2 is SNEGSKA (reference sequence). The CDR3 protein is CSARPGTALGEQYF. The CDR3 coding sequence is TGCAGTGCTCGGCCCGGGACAGCCTTGGGGGAGCAGTACTTC.

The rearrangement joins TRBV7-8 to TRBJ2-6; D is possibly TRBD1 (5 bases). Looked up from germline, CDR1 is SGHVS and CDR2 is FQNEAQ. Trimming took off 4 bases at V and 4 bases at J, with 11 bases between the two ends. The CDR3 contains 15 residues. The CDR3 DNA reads TGTGCCAGCAGCTCAGGGTTCCCCGGGGCCAACGTCCTGACTTTC. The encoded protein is CASSSGFPGANVLTF.

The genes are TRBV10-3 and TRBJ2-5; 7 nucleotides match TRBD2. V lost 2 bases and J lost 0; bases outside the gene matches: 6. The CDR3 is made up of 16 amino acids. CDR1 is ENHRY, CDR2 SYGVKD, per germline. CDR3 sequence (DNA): TGTGCCATCAGTGAGAGCCTAGCGGCCTACCAAGAGACCCAGTACTTC. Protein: CAISESLAAYQETQYF.

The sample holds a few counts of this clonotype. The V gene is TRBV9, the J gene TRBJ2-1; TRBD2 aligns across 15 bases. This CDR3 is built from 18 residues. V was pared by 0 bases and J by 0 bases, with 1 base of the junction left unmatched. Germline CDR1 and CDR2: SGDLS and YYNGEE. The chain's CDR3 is CASSVGTSGGASYNEQFF. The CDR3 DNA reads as TGTGCCAGCAGCGTAGGGACTAGCGGGGGGGCCTCCTACAATGAGCAGTTCTTC.

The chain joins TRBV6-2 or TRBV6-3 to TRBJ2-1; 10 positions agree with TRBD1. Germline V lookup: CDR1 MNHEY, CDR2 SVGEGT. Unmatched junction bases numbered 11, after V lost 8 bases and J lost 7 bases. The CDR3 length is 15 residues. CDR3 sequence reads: CASSRGRDRGNEQFF. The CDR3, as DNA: TGTGCCAGCTCGAGGGGCCGGGACAGGGGAAATGAGCAGTTCTTC.

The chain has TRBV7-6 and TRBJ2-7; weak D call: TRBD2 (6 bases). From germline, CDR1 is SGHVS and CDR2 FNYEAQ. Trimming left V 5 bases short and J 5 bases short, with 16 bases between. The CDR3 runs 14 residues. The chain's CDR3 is CASSLLALYHEQYF. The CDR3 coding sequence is TGTGCCAGCAGCCTGCTAGCGCTCTACCACGAGCAGTACTTC.

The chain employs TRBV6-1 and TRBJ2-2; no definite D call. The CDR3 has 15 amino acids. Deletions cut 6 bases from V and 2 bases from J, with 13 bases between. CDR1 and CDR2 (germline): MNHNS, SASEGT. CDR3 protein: CASRVFHGNTGELFF. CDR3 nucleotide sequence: TGTGCCAGCAGGGTATTTCACGGCAACACCGGGGAGCTGTTTTTT.

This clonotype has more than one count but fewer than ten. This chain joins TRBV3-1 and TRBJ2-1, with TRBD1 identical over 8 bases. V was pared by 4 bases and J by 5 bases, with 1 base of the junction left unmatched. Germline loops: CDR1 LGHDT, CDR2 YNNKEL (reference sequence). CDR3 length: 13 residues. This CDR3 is CASSPGQDNEQFF. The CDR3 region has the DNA TGTGCCAGCAGCCCGGGACAGGACAATGAGCAGTTCTTC.

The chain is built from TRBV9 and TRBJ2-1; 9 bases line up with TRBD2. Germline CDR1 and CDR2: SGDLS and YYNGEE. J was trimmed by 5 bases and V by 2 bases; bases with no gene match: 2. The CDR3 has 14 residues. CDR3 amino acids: CASSVGTSNNEQFF. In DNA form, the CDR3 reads TGTGCCAGCAGCGTCGGGACTAGCAACAATGAGCAGTTCTTC.

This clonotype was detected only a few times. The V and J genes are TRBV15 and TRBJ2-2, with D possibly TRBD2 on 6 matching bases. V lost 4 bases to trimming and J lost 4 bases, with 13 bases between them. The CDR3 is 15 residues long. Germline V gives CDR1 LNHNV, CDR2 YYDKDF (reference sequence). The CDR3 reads CATSKEGGVTGELFF. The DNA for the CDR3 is TGTGCCACCAGCAAGGAGGGAGGAGTCACCGGGGAGCTGTTTTTT. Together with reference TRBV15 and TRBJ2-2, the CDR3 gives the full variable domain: DAMVIQNPRYQVTQFGKPVTLSCSQTLNHNVMYWYQQKSSQAPKLLFHYYDKDFNNEADTPDNFQSRRPNTSFCFLDIRSPGLGDTAMYLCATSKEGGVTGELFFGEGSRLTVL.

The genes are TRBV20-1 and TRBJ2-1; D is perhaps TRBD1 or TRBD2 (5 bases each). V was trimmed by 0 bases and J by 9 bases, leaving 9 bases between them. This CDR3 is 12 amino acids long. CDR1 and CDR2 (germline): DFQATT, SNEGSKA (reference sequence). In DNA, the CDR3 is TGCAGTGCTAGAGATTGGGGACCTGAGCAGTTCTTC. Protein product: CSARDWGPEQFF.

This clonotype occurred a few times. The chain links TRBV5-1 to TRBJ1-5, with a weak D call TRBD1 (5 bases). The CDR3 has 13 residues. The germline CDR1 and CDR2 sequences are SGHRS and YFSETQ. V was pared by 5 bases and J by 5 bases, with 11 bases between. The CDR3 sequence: CASRWRGDQPQHF. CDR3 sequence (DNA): TGCGCCAGCAGATGGAGGGGCGATCAGCCCCAGCATTTT.

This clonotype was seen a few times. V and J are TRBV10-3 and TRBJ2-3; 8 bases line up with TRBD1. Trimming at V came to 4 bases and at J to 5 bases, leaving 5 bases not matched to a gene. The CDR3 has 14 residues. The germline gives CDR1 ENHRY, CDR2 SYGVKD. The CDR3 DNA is TGTGCCATCAGTGTTGACAGGGGAAGAGATACGCAGTATTTT. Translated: CAISVDRGRDTQYF.

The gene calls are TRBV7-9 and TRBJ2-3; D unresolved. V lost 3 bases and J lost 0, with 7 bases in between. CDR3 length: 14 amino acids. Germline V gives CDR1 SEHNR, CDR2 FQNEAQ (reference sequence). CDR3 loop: CASSLSLSTDTQYF. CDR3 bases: TGTGCCAGCAGCTTGTCTTTGAGCACAGATACGCAGTATTTT.